This T cell receptor beta chain was sequenced during a study of tumor-infiltrating lymphocytes in oesophageal squamous cell carcinoma. CDR1 is SGHVT and CDR2 is SQSDAQ in the germline V gene. This CDR3 has 13 residues. TCRdb called the PCR reads again in MiXCR, with one record for every CDR3 protein. The top ten clones hold roughly 45% of a sample with approximately 12,000 distinct CDR3 sequences, 45% to 70% of them seen once. The sequence was collected from a female donor with esophageal squamous cell carcinoma. The chain recombines TRBV7-4 with TRBJ2-5; 13 nucleotides align to TRBD2. The DNA end lines up better with TRBJ2-3; the J call may be wrong. The sample consisted of esophageal tumor tissue. Written as DNA, the CDR3 is TGTGCCTTCGGGACTAGCGGGATAGATACGCAGTATTTT. This translates into CAFGTSGIDTQYF.